These T cell receptor beta chains were read from a single sample in a study of blood T cell repertoires in COVID-19. Libraries were prepared by immunoSEQ multiplex PCR; TCRdb keeps only in-frame clonotypes and omits some of them. The data hold tens of thousands of clones, with nearly 80% observed a single time. Sequences were obtained from peripheral blood. These TCRs come from a woman between 65 and 79 years old with acute or convalescent COVID-19. CDR3s include the opening cysteine and the closing phenylalanine or tryptophan. A D gene is named only where the DNA matches it firmly. Size is stated for part of the rows, as once, few or many counts, or as a class when the clone is expanded.

j_gene,len,v_gene,d_gene,abundance,CDR3aa,CDR3nt
TRBJ1-2,13,TRBV6-5,TRBD1,.,CASSQGQNYGYTF,TGTGCCAGCAGCCAGGGACAGAACTATGGCTACACCTTC
TRBJ2-7,16,TRBV10-3,TRBD2,.,CAIRRTSGSSGGEQYF,TGTGCCATCAGGAGGACTAGCGGGTCCTCCGGGGGGGAGCAGTACTTC
TRBJ2-1,16,TRBV27,.,.,CASSFIVREGNNEQFF,TGTGCCAGCAGTTTTATAGTTCGAGAGGGAAACAATGAGCAGTTCTTC
TRBJ2-1,16,TRBV5-6,.,.,CASSSAVTTAGDEQFF,TGTGCCAGCAGCAGCGCCGTGACTACAGCCGGGGATGAGCAGTTCTTC
TRBJ2-7,11,TRBV4-2,.,.,CASSQGDEQYF,TGTGCCAGCAGCCAAGGAGACGAGCAGTACTTC
TRBJ1-4,18,TRBV27,TRBD1,.,CASSLFFRTGGAGEKLFF,TGTGCCAGCAGTTTATTCTTCAGGACAGGGGGCGCGGGGGAAAAACTGTTTTTT
TRBJ2-1,13,TRBV24-1,.,.,CATGVQGGHEQFF,TGTGCCACCGGGGTTCAGGGTGGGCATGAGCAGTTCTTC
TRBJ1-3,16,TRBV18,TRBD1,once,CASSNPGQGAGNTIYF,TGTGCCAGCTCCAACCCGGGACAGGGGGCTGGAAACACCATATATTTT
TRBJ1-4,18,TRBV4-1,.,few,CASRVLLGTRGKSEKLFF,TGCGCCAGCAGGGTTCTGCTTGGTACCCGAGGGAAGTCTGAAAAACTGTTTTTT
TRBJ2-3,16,TRBV4-1,TRBD2,.,CASSQQLAGGGDTQYF,TGCGCCAGCAGCCAACAACTAGCGGGAGGTGGAGATACGCAGTATTTT
TRBJ1-2,15,TRBV27,TRBD1,.,CASSPWTGAPYGYTF,TGTGCCAGCAGTCCGTGGACAGGGGCGCCCTATGGCTACACCTTC
TRBJ2-5,14,TRBV4-2,TRBD2,.,CASSRAGIKETQYF,TGTGCCAGCAGCCGAGCGGGGATAAAAGAGACCCAGTACTTC
TRBJ1-2,12,TRBV29-1,.,.,CSVEQTGYFYTF,TGCAGCGTTGAACAAACAGGGTATTTCTACACCTTC
TRBJ2-2,14,TRBV28,.,.,CASSPRQAPGELFF,TGTGCCAGCAGCCCCCGACAGGCACCCGGGGAGCTGTTTTTT
TRBJ1-1,17,TRBV27,TRBD1,.,CASSLRRGRGMNTEAFF,TGTGCCAGCAGTTTAAGAAGGGGGCGGGGAATGAACACTGAAGCTTTCTTT
TRBJ2-3,15,TRBV3-1/TRBV3-2,.,few,CASSRETRRTDTQYF,TGTGCCAGCAGCCGGGAGACTAGACGCACAGATACGCAGTATTTT
TRBJ1-1,13,TRBV6-1,.,.,CASREVVSTEAFF,TGTGCCAGCAGGGAAGTAGTTTCTACTGAAGCTTTCTTT
TRBJ2-7,12,TRBV15,.,.,CATSRPGYEQYF,TGTGCCACCAGCAGGCCCGGGTACGAGCAGTACTTC
TRBJ2-6,17,TRBV5-4,TRBD1,.,CASINTRQGAGANVLTF,TGTGCCAGCATCAATACCCGACAGGGGGCCGGGGCCAACGTCCTGACTTTC
TRBJ2-7,17,TRBV18,TRBD2,.,CASSASGTSGPRGEQYF,TGTGCCAGCTCAGCGTCCGGGACTAGCGGTCCTAGGGGCGAGCAGTACTTC
TRBJ1-3,16,TRBV28,.,.,CASSLSITGFGNTIYF,TGTGCCAGCAGTTTATCAATTACAGGGTTTGGAAACACCATATATTTT
TRBJ2-3,16,TRBV7-2,TRBD2,.,CASSLGRGRAADTQYF,TGTGCCAGCAGCTTAGGTCGGGGGAGGGCGGCAGATACGCAGTATTTT
TRBJ1-1,15,TRBV10-3,.,.,CAIRGSTALNTEAFF,TGTGCCATCAGGGGATCGACAGCGCTGAACACTGAAGCTTTCTTT
TRBJ2-1,13,TRBV28,.,.,CASSPPGYNEQFF,TGTGCCAGCAGTCCCCCAGGCTACAATGAGCAGTTCTTC
TRBJ1-6,19,TRBV5-5,.,.,CASSPRERSLSSYNSPLHF,TGTGCCAGCAGCCCCCGGGAAAGGTCCCTGAGCTCCTATAATTCACCCCTCCACTTT
TRBJ1-1,13,TRBV6-5,.,.,CASRGHFSTEAFF,TGTGCCAGCAGAGGACATTTCAGCACTGAAGCTTTCTTT
TRBJ2-3,16,TRBV13,TRBD2,.,CASSDSGGAASDTQYF,TGTGCCAGCAGCGATAGCGGGGGGGCGGCTTCAGATACGCAGTATTTT
TRBJ1-2,12,TRBV28,.,.,CASSLMGGGYTF,TGTGCCAGCAGTTTAATGGGGGGTGGCTACACCTTC
TRBJ1-6,14,TRBV7-9,TRBD1,few,CASSPGTGTSPLHF,TGTGCCAGCAGCCCCGGGACAGGGACTTCACCCCTCCACTTT
TRBJ2-5,15,TRBV19,.,.,CASTRRGAGEETQYF,TGTGCCAGTACTCGCCGGGGGGCAGGAGAAGAGACCCAGTACTTC
TRBJ1-6,10,TRBV19,.,few,CVRLNSPLHF,TGCGTCAGGTTGAATTCACCCCTCCACTTT
TRBJ2-1,14,TRBV9,.,.,CASSGRDSQNEQFF,TGTGCCAGCAGCGGGAGGGATTCCCAAAATGAGCAGTTCTTC
TRBJ1-2,13,TRBV28,.,.,CASSFPTGGGYTF,TGTGCCAGCAGTTTCCCGACAGGCGGTGGCTACACCTTC
TRBJ2-1,14,TRBV18,.,.,CASSPTQRDNEQFF,TGTGCCAGCTCACCAACCCAGCGTGACAATGAGCAGTTCTTC
TRBJ2-3,15,TRBV9,TRBD2,once,CASSVLGLVSDTQYF,TGTGCCAGCAGCGTCCTCGGACTAGTTTCAGATACGCAGTATTTT
TRBJ2-3,14,TRBV27,TRBD2,.,CASAREGSTDTQYF,TGTGCCAGCGCTAGGGAGGGAAGCACAGATACGCAGTATTTT
TRBJ1-3,18,TRBV18,.,once,CASSPPSAQGPSGNTIYF,TGTGCCAGCTCACCACCATCCGCACAGGGCCCCTCTGGAAACACCATATATTTT
TRBJ2-3,16,TRBV4-1,TRBD2,.,CASSQEASGGSDTQYF,TGCGCCAGCAGCCAAGAAGCTAGCGGGGGGTCAGATACGCAGTATTTT
TRBJ2-7,15,TRBV5-1,TRBD2,.,CASSLRTSGSHEQYF,TGCGCCAGCAGCTTGAGGACTAGCGGGAGCCACGAGCAGTACTTC
TRBJ1-5,12,TRBV12-3/TRBV12-4,.,.,CASKMANQPQHF,TGTGCCAGCAAAATGGCAAATCAGCCCCAGCATTTT
TRBJ2-7,14,TRBV27,.,.,CASSRYRPTYEQYF,TGTGCCAGCAGTCGATACAGGCCTACCTACGAGCAGTACTTC
TRBJ2-7,15,TRBV7-2,TRBD2,.,CASSSRGSGRTEQYF,TGTGCCAGCAGCTCCCGGGGTAGCGGGAGAACCGAGCAGTACTTC
TRBJ1-5,14,TRBV7-6,TRBD1,.,CASSLRQGNQPQHF,TGTGCCAGCAGCCTTCGACAGGGGAATCAGCCCCAGCATTTT
TRBJ2-7,13,TRBV7-2,.,.,CASSSGGAYEQYF,TGTGCCAGCAGTTCCGGGGGAGCCTACGAGCAGTACTTC
TRBJ2-3,15,TRBV10-3,TRBD2,.,CATAGSGGSTDTQYF,TGTGCCACCGCCGGGAGCGGGGGGAGCACAGATACGCAGTATTTT
TRBJ2-1,11,TRBV28,.,.,CASSIRNEQFF,TGTGCCAGCAGTATACGGAATGAGCAGTTCTTC
TRBJ2-3,16,TRBV5-4,TRBD2,.,CASSRTSGAFPDTQYF,TGTGCCAGCAGCAGGACTAGCGGGGCCTTCCCAGATACGCAGTATTTT
TRBJ2-7,15,TRBV30,.,.,CAWSPKGHVSYEQYF,TGTGCCTGGAGTCCAAAGGGACACGTCTCCTACGAGCAGTACTTC
TRBJ2-1,19,TRBV18,TRBD2,.,CASSPRTSGSRRPGGEQFF,TGTGCCAGCTCACCTCGGACTAGCGGGAGTCGCAGGCCAGGAGGTGAGCAGTTCTTC
TRBJ2-7,12,TRBV5-1,.,few,CASSLVGNEQYF,TGCGCCAGCAGCTTGGTCGGGAACGAGCAGTACTTC
TRBJ2-7,13,TRBV6-5,.,.,CASSYGEEGEQYF,TGTGCCAGCAGTTACGGTGAGGAGGGCGAGCAGTACTTC
TRBJ2-3,16,TRBV28,TRBD2,once,CASSWGLAGGTDTQYF,TGTGCCAGCAGTTGGGGACTAGCGGGAGGCACAGATACGCAGTATTTT
TRBJ2-1,14,TRBV10-3,TRBD1,.,CAILRGTGSNEQFF,TGTGCCATCCTTAGGGGGACAGGGTCCAATGAGCAGTTCTTC